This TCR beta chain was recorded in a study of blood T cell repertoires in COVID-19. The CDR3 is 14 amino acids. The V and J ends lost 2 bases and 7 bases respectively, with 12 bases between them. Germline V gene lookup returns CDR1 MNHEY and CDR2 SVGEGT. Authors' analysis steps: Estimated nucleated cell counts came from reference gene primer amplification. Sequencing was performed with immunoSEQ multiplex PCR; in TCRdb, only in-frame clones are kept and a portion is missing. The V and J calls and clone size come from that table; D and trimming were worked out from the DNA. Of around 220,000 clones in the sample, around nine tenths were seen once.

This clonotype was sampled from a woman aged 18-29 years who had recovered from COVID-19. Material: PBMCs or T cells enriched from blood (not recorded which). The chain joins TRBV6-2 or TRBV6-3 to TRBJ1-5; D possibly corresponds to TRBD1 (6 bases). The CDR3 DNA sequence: TGTGCCAGCAGTTACACGGACAGTTCCCAGCCCCAGCATTTT. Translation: CASSYTDSSQPQHF.